The sequence of this T cell receptor beta chain was determined in a study of OX40 agonist ivuxolimab in advanced cancers. Study context: All patients had ivuxolimab intravenously every 2 weeks at 0.01 to 10 mg/kg. Study-level points and caveats: Some patients without response likewise showed low normalized clonal expansion.

The CDR3 has 14 amino acids. The V gene's germline CDR1 is LGHNA and CDR2 YSLEER. The ends were cut back, 0 bases at V and 1 base at J, with 6 bases in the middle. Patients had blood sampled at baseline and again on cycle 4 day 1 and cycle 7 day 1. Points on this clone: Antigen: not known.

The data were produced by immunoSEQ multiplex PCR, yet TCRdb's version contains in-frame clones alone and is incomplete. The data contain fewer than 30,000 clones, roughly 92% of them singletons. This specimen was CD4+ or CD8+ T cells sorted from blood, taken in a trial of the OX40 agonist ivuxolimab. This receptor was taken from an adult with an advanced solid tumor such as melanoma, head and neck, liver or kidney cancer. The J gene is TRBJ1-1, the V gene TRBV4-3; D unresolved. This CDR3 is CASSQEAKNTEAFF. DNA for the CDR3: TGCGCCAGCAGCCAAGAGGCTAAGAACACTGAAGCTTTCTTT.